Below are 16 T cell receptor beta chains sequenced from a single sample in a study of regulatory T cells in long-lasting Graves disease. TCR beta libraries were built with iRepertoire HTBI primers and Arm-PCR of CDR3 regions. TCRdb itself ran the multiplex PCR reads through MiXCR, one entry per CDR3 protein. The data show hundreds of thousands of distinct CDR3 sequences, around 15% seen once. Specified time point: newly diagnosed GD, antithyroid drugs for less than 3 months. Construction of the TCR library relied on RNA isolated from PBMCs. The same sample was also studied in work on T cells in Graves' hyperthyroidism and ophthalmopathy.

Sample: peripheral blood mononuclear cells (PBMCs), taken at new diagnosis, from a patient treated with antithyroid drugs. These receptors all stem from a woman aged 35-65 years with Graves disease.

The chain recombines TRBV12-3 or TRBV12-4 with TRBJ2-1; 9 bases are shared with TRBD2. V shed 6 bases and J 9 bases; nucleotides not matched to a gene: 12. There are 15 residues in the CDR3. The CDR3 is CASSPGSGGRSEQFF. The CDR3 DNA follows: TGTGCCAGCAGCCCAGGAAGCGGGGGGCGAAGTGAGCAGTTCTTC.

The chain recombines TRBV5-1 with TRBJ2-2; 7 bases fit TRBD1. This CDR3 is 14 amino acids long. Germline CDR1 reads SGHRS; CDR2 reads YFSETQ. V dropped 4 bases and J dropped 8; count of bases not matched to a gene: 8. The CDR3 DNA is TGCGCCAGCAGCACGGGACAGCGGTCGGGGGAGCTGTTTTTT. Translating gives CASSTGQRSGELFF.

This clonotype was picked up many times. The chain has TRBV28 and TRBJ2-2; 9 bases map to TRBD1. The CDR3 extends over 15 amino acids. After removal of 6 bases from V and 5 bases from J, the junction contained 7 bases not matched to a gene. The germline V gene encodes CDR1 MDHEN and CDR2 SYDVKM. The chain's CDR3 is CASSRPDRGTGELFF. The CDR3 DNA reads as TGTGCCAGCAGCCGTCCGGACAGGGGAACCGGGGAGCTGTTTTTT.

V usage is TRBV6-2 or TRBV6-3 and J usage is TRBJ1-1; 11 nucleotides line up with TRBD1. The length of the CDR3 is 18 residues. V was clipped by 2 bases and J by 0 bases; unmatched bases: 8. CDR1 MNHEY and CDR2 SVGEGT come from the germline V gene. CDR3 region: CASSYGTGGSYMNTEAFF. The CDR3 DNA sequence: TGTGCCAGCAGTTACGGGACAGGGGGGTCGTACATGAACACTGAAGCTTTCTTT.

This clonotype has a count of ten or more. This rearrangement joins TRBV27 to TRBJ2-7, with D possibly TRBD1 on 6 matching bases. The length of the CDR3 is 15 residues. Trimming left V 5 bases short and J 0 bases short, with 14 bases between. Looked up from germline, CDR1 is MNHEY and CDR2 is SMNVEV (reference sequence). CDR3 in DNA: TGTGCCAGCAGTCGGACAGCGTTGAGCTCCTACGAGCAGTACTTC. Residues: CASSRTALSSYEQYF.

This clonotype was seen repeatedly, ten times or more. The chain combines TRBV11-2 with TRBJ2-5, with D perhaps matching TRBD1 (6 bases). V was clipped by 6 bases and J by 5 bases, with 13 bases between them. This CDR3 region has 13 residues. Germline V gene lookup returns CDR1 SGHAT and CDR2 FQNNGV. CDR3 in amino acids: CASSPTGLETQYF. The CDR3 DNA reads as TGTGCCAGCAGTCCTACAGGGCTGGAGACCCAGTACTTC.

The chain combines TRBV14 with TRBJ2-3; 8 nucleotides match TRBD2. CDR3 length: 16 residues. CDR1 and CDR2 (germline): SGHDN, FVKESK. V trimming: 3 bases; J trimming: 0 bases; junction bases outside the gene matches: 5. CDR3 bases: TGTGCCAGCAGCCAGGTACTAGCGGCGAGCACAGATACGCAGTATTTT. Protein: CASSQVLAASTDTQYF.

The chain recombines TRBV15 with TRBJ1-6; D is unclear. The V end was cut by 0 bases, the J end by 3 bases, with 6 bases between. CDR1 is LNHNV and CDR2 is YYDKDF in the germline V gene (reference sequence). This CDR3 is built from 15 residues. The CDR3 DNA follows: TGTGCCACCAGCAGAGATCGTGGCTATAATTCACCCCTCCACTTT. Amino acid sequence: CATSRDRGYNSPLHF. The full variable domain, completed using reference TRBV15 and TRBJ1-6, is DAMVIQNPRYQVTQFGKPVTLSCSQTLNHNVMYWYQQKSSQAPKLLFHYYDKDFNNEADTPDNFQSRRPNTSFCFLDIRSPGLGDTAMYLCATSRDRGYNSPLHFGNGTRLTVT.

This clonotype was counted many times. This rearrangement joins TRBV7-2 to TRBJ2-7, with 12 bases that match TRBD2. The CDR3 runs 17 residues. The ends lost 1 base at V and 2 bases at J; junction bases unmatched: 6. The germline CDR1 and CDR2 sequences are SGHTA and FQGNSA. CDR3: CASSLERGLAGPYEQYF. The DNA for the CDR3 is TGTGCCAGCAGCTTAGAGCGGGGACTAGCGGGCCCCTACGAGCAGTACTTC. The full variable domain, in which reference TRBV7-2 and TRBJ2-7 provide the parts outside the CDR3, is GAGVSQSPSNKVTEKGKDVELRCDPISGHTALYWYRQSLGQGLEFLIYFQGNSAPDKSGLPSDRFSAERTGGSVSTLTIQRTQQEDSAVYLCASSLERGLAGPYEQYFGPGTRLTVT.

This clonotype was recorded many times. The chain employs TRBV4-1 and TRBJ2-5; tentatively, D is TRBD1 (6 bases). Trimming removed 1 base at V and 4 bases at J, with 10 bases between. CDR3 length: 14 residues. Per germline, CDR1 MGHRA and CDR2 YSYEKL. CDR3 residues: CASSQAGVGETQYF. For the CDR3, the DNA is TGCGCCAGCAGCCAAGCAGGGGTCGGAGAGACCCAGTACTTC.

There are a few counts of this clonotype. V gene TRBV7-9 combines with J gene TRBJ2-6, with D possibly TRBD1 on 6 matching bases. This CDR3 is built from 17 residues. Germline loops: CDR1 SEHNR, CDR2 FQNEAQ (reference sequence). The V end lost 7 bases, the J end lost 0 bases, and 16 bases lay between the germline ends. Written as DNA, the CDR3 is TGTGCCAGCACCGCGACAGGAGCCCCCTCTGGGGCCAACGTCCTGACTTTC. Translating it yields CASTATGAPSGANVLTF.

This rearrangement joins TRBV12-3 or TRBV12-4 to TRBJ2-7, with a weak D call TRBD2 (6 bases). The CDR3 is 14 residues long. V was shortened by 7 bases and J by 3 bases, with 16 bases between the two germline ends. This CDR3 is CASTRGGLLYEQYF. The DNA of the CDR3 is TGTGCCAGCACCCGAGGAGGACTACTCTACGAGCAGTACTTC.

This clonotype was counted only a few times. The chain employs TRBV6-9 and TRBJ2-1; D unclear. Germline CDR1 reads MNHGY; CDR2 reads SVAAGI. The CDR3 spans 15 residues. V lost 2 bases to trimming and J lost 0 bases, with 8 bases between them. The CDR3 protein is CASSYDGSSYNEQFF. In DNA, the CDR3 is TGTGCCAGCAGTTATGACGGCTCCTCCTACAATGAGCAGTTCTTC.

The chain links TRBV6-2 or TRBV6-3 to TRBJ2-1; 9 bases fit TRBD2. The CDR3 consists of 15 residues. The germline gives CDR1 MNHEY, CDR2 SVGEGT. J was trimmed by 9 bases and V by 1 base; bases with no gene match: 7. CDR3: CASSYLAGGLGEQFF. CDR3 sequence (DNA): TGTGCCAGCAGTTACTTGGCGGGGGGGCTCGGTGAGCAGTTCTTC.

The table lists this clonotype with many counts. V gene TRBV15 combines with J gene TRBJ2-1; TRBD2 aligns across 7 bases. The CDR3 loop spans 17 amino acids. Germline V gene data show CDR1 as LNHNV and CDR2 as YYDKDF (reference sequence). Unmatched junction bases numbered 9, after V lost 0 bases and J lost 4 bases. CDR3 loop: CATSREQAGVPYNEQFF. The CDR3 nucleotides are TGTGCCACCAGCAGAGAGCAGGCGGGGGTCCCTTACAATGAGCAGTTCTTC. The whole variable domain, filled in from reference TRBV15 and TRBJ2-1, reads DAMVIQNPRYQVTQFGKPVTLSCSQTLNHNVMYWYQQKSSQAPKLLFHYYDKDFNNEADTPDNFQSRRPNTSFCFLDIRSPGLGDTAMYLCATSREQAGVPYNEQFFGPGTRLTVL.

The chain carries TRBV10-3 and TRBJ2-5; D unresolved. The germline V and J ends were trimmed by 2 bases and 6 bases, with 19 bases remaining between them. CDR1 and CDR2 (germline): ENHRY, SYGVKD. There are 16 residues in the CDR3. In DNA, the CDR3 is TGTGCCATCAGTGAGGCCCCCCCGGCGAGTTCTAAGACCCAGTACTTC. It specifies CAISEAPPASSKTQYF.